This record looks at one TCR beta chain sequence and its context. Antigen unknown. Deletions cut 3 bases from V and 3 bases from J, with 17 bases between. The CDR3 spans 16 residues. The data are from a study of T cell repertoires in cytomegalovirus infection. Study overall: CMV infection and matching HLA type were both indicated by public TCR beta signatures. Study observations and caveats: In two of eight donors, the top clonotype was HLA-C-restricted CMV-specific. Summed frequency of public TCR beta families distinguished CMV carriers with the relevant HLA.

TCRdb analysed the reads with MiXCR anew, one entry per CDR3 protein. The sample contains 250,000 to 300,000 distinct CDR3 sequences, about 25% of which appear only once. Specimen: PBMCs. The source of this sequence is a human donor in good health (CMV status not recorded). Some clones in this sample may be carry-over from other donors' samples. V and J are TRBV12-3 or TRBV12-4 and TRBJ2-5; D remains unclear. As DNA, the CDR3 is TGTGCCAGCAGTTTGGCCGATCTAGTAGGAGAAGAGACCCAGTACTTC. Protein sequence: CASSLADLVGEETQYF.